Shown below are 30 T cell receptor beta chains from a single sample sequenced in a study of PD-L1 blockade in urothelial cancer. Sequencing used immunoSEQ multiplex PCR; TCRdb keeps in-frame clones, though not all of them. The repertoire holds 30,000 to 40,000 clones, roughly a third seen once, with more than 8.5% in the top ten. Sample: tumor tissue, taken before atezolizumab (anti-PD-L1) treatment. These receptors originate from a man in his sixties with urothelial cancer.

This chain links TRBV19 with TRBJ2-7, with D perhaps TRBD1 (5 bases). CDR3 size: 13 residues. CDR1 is LNHDA, CDR2 SQIVND, per germline (reference sequence). Trimming left V 3 bases short and J 1 base short, with 7 bases between. The CDR3 sequence: CASSMYRSYEQYF. DNA of the CDR3: TGTGCCAGTAGTATGTACAGGTCCTACGAGCAGTACTTC.

Within the sample, this clone is medium-sized. This chain uses TRBV10-2 with TRBJ2-7, with 8 nucleotides matching TRBD2. Unmatched junction bases numbered 11, after V lost 5 bases and J lost 5 bases. In germline, CDR1 is WSHSY, CDR2 SAAADI. This CDR3 spans 15 amino acids. DNA of the CDR3: TGCGCCAGCAGTTCCATTCTAGCGGGCCCCCACGAGCAGTACTTC. Translated: CASSSILAGPHEQYF.

This clone came up a few times. The chain joins TRBV6-8 to TRBJ1-2, with D unclear. Germline V gene data show CDR1 as MNHGY and CDR2 as SAAAGT. This CDR3 spans 15 amino acids. V lost 0 bases, J lost 8 bases, and 16 bases lay in between. Here the CDR3 DNA reads TGTGCCAGCAGTTACTCTGCTCAAACCAGGACGGGCTACACCTTC. Amino acid sequence: CASSYSAQTRTGYTF.

The gene calls are TRBV15 and TRBJ2-3, with 7 bases lining up with TRBD2. The CDR3 contains 18 residues. In germline, CDR1 is LNHNV, CDR2 YYDKDF (reference sequence). Trimming at V came to 2 bases and at J to 4 bases, leaving 15 bases not matched to a gene. In DNA, the CDR3 is TGTGCCACCAGCAGAATAACAAGGACTTCTAGCGGCGCAGATACGCAGTATTTT. Its translation is CATSRITRTSSGADTQYF.

A few counts support this clone. This sequence joins TRBV6-8 and TRBJ1-4, with TRBD1 identical over 8 bases. In germline, CDR1 is MNHGY, CDR2 SAAAGT. This CDR3 contains 16 residues. J gave up 8 bases and V 0 bases, and 8 bases lay outside the gene matches. The CDR3 region is CASSYSFQGAKEKLFF. In nucleotides, the CDR3 is TGTGCCAGCAGTTACTCGTTCCAGGGGGCAAAGGAAAAACTGTTTTTT.

The chain joins TRBV19 to TRBJ2-3; 8 nucleotides line up with TRBD2. The CDR3 covers 16 residues. V dropped 6 bases and J dropped 1; count of bases not matched to a gene: 9. Per germline, CDR1 LNHDA and CDR2 SQIVND (reference sequence). The CDR3 reads CASRREGASGTDTQYF. The CDR3 bases are TGTGCCAGTAGACGGGAGGGAGCGTCTGGCACAGATACGCAGTATTTT. Drawing the rest from reference TRBV19 and TRBJ2-3, the complete variable domain is DGGITQSPKYLFRKEGQNVTLSCEQNLNHDAMYWYRQDPGQGLRLIYYSQIVNDFQKGDIAEGYSVSREKKESFPLTVTSAQKNPTAFYLCASRREGASGTDTQYFGPGTRLTVL.

The rearrangement joins TRBV9 to TRBJ2-1; 9 nucleotides line up with TRBD2. V shed 2 bases, J shed 2 bases, and the junction held 2 bases outside the gene matches. The CDR3 is 15 amino acids. Germline assignment: CDR1 SGDLS and CDR2 YYNGEE. For the CDR3, the DNA is TGTGCCAGCAGCGTTCAGCGGGGGGCCTACAATGAGCAGTTCTTC. Encoded protein: CASSVQRGAYNEQFF.

The CDR3 DNA follows: TGTGCCACCAGCAGGGGGGACAGCCACTATGGCTACACCTTC. Its protein product is CATSRGDSHYGYTF. V is TRBV15 and J is TRBJ1-2; 7 bases agree with TRBD1. In germline, CDR1 is LNHNV, CDR2 YYDKDF (reference sequence). This CDR3 region has 14 residues. V was clipped by 3 bases and J by 3 bases; unmatched bases: 4.

The chain combines TRBV28 with TRBJ1-4; D is possibly TRBD1 (5 bases). Germline V lookup: CDR1 MDHEN, CDR2 SYDVKM. The CDR3 is made up of 14 amino acids. V was shortened by 6 bases and J by 6 bases, with 14 bases between the two germline ends. CDR3 sequence (DNA): TGTGCCAGCAGCCTCGGGGGAGGGGATGAAAAACTGTTTTTT. It specifies CASSLGGGDEKLFF.

The chain carries TRBV19 and TRBJ1-4; 8 nucleotides align to TRBD1. CDR3 length: 15 amino acids. Unmatched junction bases numbered 0, after V lost 0 bases and J lost 3 bases. Germline CDR1 is LNHDA and CDR2 is SQIVND (reference sequence). This CDR3 reads CASSIETGANEKLFF. CDR3 bases: TGTGCCAGTAGTATAGAGACAGGGGCTAATGAAAAACTGTTTTTT.

This rearrangement joins TRBV19 to TRBJ2-6; possible D gene TRBD1, 6 bases. V lost 5 bases and J 0 bases, leaving 8 bases between the germline ends. Germline V gene sequence: CDR1 LNHDA, CDR2 SQIVND (reference sequence). This CDR3 region has 15 residues. The CDR3 DNA reads as TGTGCCAGTAGTCAACAGGGCTCTGGGGCCAACGTCCTGACTTTC. Amino acids: CASSQQGSGANVLTF. The variable domain in full, completed from reference TRBV19 and TRBJ2-6, reads DGGITQSPKYLFRKEGQNVTLSCEQNLNHDAMYWYRQDPGQGLRLIYYSQIVNDFQKGDIAEGYSVSREKKESFPLTVTSAQKNPTAFYLCASSQQGSGANVLTFGAGSRLTVL.

CDR3 bases: TGTGCCTGGAGTGTAATTTCGGGGCGAAGCAATCAGCCCCAGCATTTT. This codes for CAWSVISGRSNQPQHF. V gene TRBV30 combines with J gene TRBJ1-5, with a weak D call TRBD1 (5 bases). Trimming shortened V by 0 bases and J by 1 base, and 13 bases separated the two germline ends. This CDR3 contains 16 residues. Per germline, CDR1 GTSNPN and CDR2 SVGIG (reference sequence).

The chain has TRBV30 and TRBJ2-1; the D is unclear. Per germline, CDR1 GTSNPN and CDR2 SVGIG (reference sequence). The CDR3 has 13 amino acids. Deletions cut 4 bases from V and 2 bases from J, with 9 bases between. Written as DNA, the CDR3 is TGTGCCTGGACGGCTAAAACCTACAATGAGCAGTTCTTC. Amino acids: CAWTAKTYNEQFF.

The chain is built from TRBV6-8 and TRBJ2-1; 11 positions match TRBD1. Germline V lookup: CDR1 MNHGY, CDR2 SAAAGT. This CDR3 is built from 13 residues. With V trimmed by 10 bases and J by 7 bases, 6 bases remained unmatched. The CDR3 DNA sequence: TGTGCCATCTCGGACAGGGGGCATAATGAGCAGTTCTTC. Its protein is CAISDRGHNEQFF.

This clone came up a few times. V is TRBV11-3 and J is TRBJ2-6; the D gene is possibly TRBD2 (7 bases). V dropped 5 bases and J dropped 4 bases, with 15 bases sitting between them. CDR3 length equals 16 residues. The germline V gene encodes CDR1 SGHNT and CDR2 YENEEA. The chain's CDR3 is CASSAAGARGANVLTF. CDR3 nucleotides: TGTGCCAGCAGCGCCGCGGGGGCACGCGGGGCCAACGTCCTGACTTTC.

This clone was counted a few times. The chain is built from TRBV7-6 and TRBJ2-7; 7 bases line up with TRBD1. The germline CDR1 and CDR2 sequences are SGHVS and FNYEAQ. With V trimmed by 4 bases and J by 6 bases, 9 bases remained unmatched. The CDR3 is 14 residues long. The CDR3 sequence is CASSSPGQISEQYF. In nucleotides, the CDR3 is TGTGCCAGCAGCTCGCCGGGACAGATCTCCGAGCAGTACTTC. Full variable domain (outside the CDR3, taken from reference TRBV7-6 and TRBJ2-7): GAGVSQSPRYKVTKRGQDVALRCDPISGHVSLYWYRQALGQGPEFLTYFNYEAQQDKSGLPNDRFSAERPEGSISTLTIQRTEQRDSAMYRCASSSPGQISEQYFGPGTRLTVT.

The chain links TRBV29-1 to TRBJ2-4; TRBD2 aligns across 7 bases. Germline V CDR1 and CDR2: SQVTM, ANQGSEA. Unmatched junction bases numbered 9, after V lost 4 bases and J lost 6 bases. This CDR3 is 14 amino acids long. CDR3 sequence: CSVGAGSMGNIQYF. CDR3 DNA sequence: TGCAGCGTTGGAGCGGGGAGCATGGGAAACATTCAGTACTTC.

This chain joins TRBV18 and TRBJ1-1; unclear D gene. Germline lookup yields CDR1 KGHSH and CDR2 LQKENI. The CDR3 runs to 12 residues. With 2 bases removed from V and 3 bases from J, the gap between germline ends came to 4 bases. DNA for the CDR3: TGTGCCAGCTCACCAGAAGACACTGAAGCTTTCTTT. Its protein product is CASSPEDTEAFF.

This clone was counted a few times. The chain links TRBV5-1 to TRBJ2-7, with D possibly matching TRBD2 (5 bases). The CDR3 length is 14 residues. Germline V gene lookup returns CDR1 SGHRS and CDR2 YFSETQ. The germline V and J ends were trimmed by 3 bases and 6 bases, with 16 bases remaining between them. The CDR3: CASSSRDKTPEQYF. DNA for the CDR3: TGCGCCAGCAGCTCCCGGGATAAAACCCCCGAGCAGTACTTC.

In this sample, this clone turned up a few times. The chain links TRBV6-8 to TRBJ2-5; no reliable D call. Trimming shortened V by 2 bases and J by 5 bases, and 9 bases separated the two germline ends. CDR1 and CDR2 (germline): MNHGY, SAAAGT. This CDR3 region has 13 residues. The CDR3 DNA reads TGTGCCAGCAGTTACGGGTCTGGGGAGACCCAGTACTTC. Protein sequence: CASSYGSGETQYF.

This clone was detected only once. The chain is built from TRBV19 and TRBJ1-2, with no clear D. V lost 2 bases, J lost 1 base, and 17 bases lay in between. Germline CDR1 is LNHDA and CDR2 is SQIVND (reference sequence). The CDR3 totals 17 residues. Written as DNA, the CDR3 is TGTGCCAGTAGTATAATCCAGGCCCAGTACCTTAACTATGGCTACACCTTC. It yields the protein CASSIIQAQYLNYGYTF.

V gene TRBV18 combines with J gene TRBJ1-1; TRBD1 matches 7 bases. CDR1 and CDR2 (germline): KGHSH, LQKENI. Losses at the gene ends were 4 bases for V and 8 bases for J; bases not matched to a gene: 7. This CDR3 region has 13 residues. The CDR3 loop is CASSRTTGWEAFF. The CDR3 region has the DNA TGTGCCAGCTCACGGACGACAGGGTGGGAAGCTTTCTTT.

This clone was detected many times. The chain couples TRBV11-3 to TRBJ2-1, with TRBD2 as a possible D gene (6 bases). This CDR3 has 15 residues. Germline V gives CDR1 SGHNT, CDR2 YENEEA. V was pared by 3 bases and J by 1 base, with 10 bases between. The CDR3 bases are TGTGCCAGCAGCTTGGCGGGGAGTTCCTACAATGAGCAGTTCTTC. This sequence encodes CASSLAGSSYNEQFF.

This clone has only a few counts. The CDR3 sequence is CASSLTGQGGETQYF. The CDR3 DNA reads TGTGCCAGCAGCTTAACGGGACAGGGGGGAGAGACCCAGTACTTC. V is TRBV7-5 and J is TRBJ2-5; whether TRBD1, the table's D call, matches the DNA was not checked. TRBV7-5 is annotated as a pseudogene. The length of the CDR3 is 15 residues.

At least ten counts were recorded for this clone. The chain is built from TRBV11-3 and TRBJ2-7; D might be TRBD2 (5 bases). The CDR3 covers 14 residues. Per the germline V gene, CDR1 is SGHNT and CDR2 is YENEEA. Trimming stripped 0 bases from V and 4 bases from J, with 10 bases between. The CDR3 DNA sequence: TGTGCCAGCAGCTTAGAGAGCAGGACTTACGAGCAGTACTTC. It specifies CASSLESRTYEQYF.

This clone was recorded many times. The chain recombines TRBV7-1 with TRBJ2-2; possibly TRBD1 for D (5 bases). TRBV7-1 is sorted into the ORF group, with uncertain function. The length of the CDR3 is 13 residues. V lost 5 bases to trimming and J lost 4 bases, with 8 bases between them. The CDR3 DNA reads TGTGCCAGCAGCGCGACAGCCACCGGGGAGCTGTTTTTT. Translation gives CASSATATGELFF.

This rearrangement joins TRBV19 to TRBJ2-1; 7 bases are a match to TRBD2. CDR1 is LNHDA, CDR2 SQIVND, per germline (reference sequence). The CDR3 has 14 amino acids. V was clipped by 6 bases and J by 4 bases; unmatched bases: 6. CDR3 sequence: CASRAPSGYNEQFF. DNA for the CDR3: TGTGCCAGTAGGGCGCCTAGCGGTTACAATGAGCAGTTCTTC.

The chain employs TRBV6-8 and TRBJ2-1, with 14 bases matching TRBD2. The CDR3 covers 15 residues. Germline-derived CDR1 and CDR2 are MNHGY and SAAAGT. V lost 7 bases to trimming and J lost 7 bases; unmatched junction nucleotides: 6. The CDR3, as DNA: TGTGCCAGCACTACGACTAGCGGGGGGGCGAATGAGCAGTTCTTC. This translates into CASTTTSGGANEQFF.

Of note for this clone: Other DNA sequences in this specimen translate into the identical CDR3. This rearrangement joins TRBV18 to TRBJ1-5; 9 bases fit TRBD1. The trim removed 3 bases at V and 4 bases at J, leaving 4 bases unmatched. Germline V gives CDR1 KGHSH, CDR2 LQKENI. This CDR3 region has 15 residues. The CDR3 region is CASSPGTGSNQPQHF. CDR3 coding DNA: TGTGCCAGCTCACCCGGGACAGGGTCGAATCAGCCCCAGCATTTT.

The table lists this clone with a few counts. The chain has TRBV11-3 and TRBJ2-1; 8 bases align to TRBD1. J gave up 0 bases and V 4 bases, and 11 bases lay outside the gene matches. The CDR3 is made up of 18 amino acids. Germline V gene sequence: CDR1 SGHNT, CDR2 YENEEA. DNA of the CDR3: TGTGCCAGCAGCTCTACCCAGGACAGGGCCAGCTCCTACAATGAGCAGTTCTTC. This gives the protein CASSSTQDRASSYNEQFF.